The rows below give T cell receptor beta chains drawn from one sample of a study of blood T cell repertoires in COVID-19. Method: immunoSEQ multiplex PCR; TCRdb's copy keeps in-frame clones and lacks some. The sample comprises roughly 250,000 clones, around 90% of which are singletons, and under 3% rests with the top ten. Source material: peripheral blood. Receptors originate from a person aged 18-30 years with COVID-19, enrolled during active disease. Both conserved end residues are part of each CDR3. The order of the fields is clone size, J gene, V gene, D gene, CDR3 protein, CDR3 DNA. D genes are given only for firm matches. Only part of the rows carry a size: once, few, many, or a class if the clone is expanded.

>few|TRBJ2-3|TRBV5-1|.
CASSLTGSGDTQYF
TGCGCCAGCAGCTTGACAGGGAGTGGTGATACGCAGTATTTT
>.|TRBJ2-2|TRBV6-6|TRBD2
CASSSLGAGVTGELFF
TGTGCCAGCAGTTCCCTCGGGGCGGGAGTCACCGGGGAGCTGTTTTTT
>.|TRBJ1-1|TRBV29-1|TRBD1
CSADRGRLPEAFF
TGCAGCGCCGACAGGGGGCGTTTACCTGAAGCTTTCTTT
>.|TRBJ1-1|TRBV18|.
CASSSTSTEAFF
TGTGCCAGCTCATCAACGAGCACTGAAGCTTTCTTT
>.|TRBJ2-7|TRBV1|.
CTSSQVGGGGASGMNEQYF
TGCACCAGCAGCCAAGTTGGGGGTGGGGGAGCTAGCGGGATGAACGAGCAGTACTTC
>.|TRBJ2-3|TRBV10-3|TRBD2
CAISGASGRGGDTQYF
TGTGCCATCAGTGGGGCTTCGGGACGCGGGGGGGATACGCAGTATTTT
>.|TRBJ2-1|TRBV5-6|TRBD2
CASSLSAGRYNEQFF
TGTGCCAGCAGCTTGTCAGCGGGAAGGTACAATGAGCAGTTCTTC
>.|TRBJ2-1|TRBV6-1|.
CASSESGVGSYNEQFF
TGTGCCAGCAGTGAATCGGGAGTAGGGTCCTACAATGAGCAGTTCTTC
>.|TRBJ2-5|TRBV5-1|.
CASSSREWGEETQYF
TGCGCCAGCAGTTCAAGGGAGTGGGGAGAAGAGACCCAGTACTTC
>.|TRBJ1-2|TRBV19|.
CASSIDYGRNYGYTF
TGTGCCAGTAGTATTGACTATGGGAGGAACTATGGCTACACCTTC
>.|TRBJ2-7|TRBV7-9|TRBD1
CASSLLTGGPYEQYF
TGTGCCAGCAGCTTATTAACAGGGGGCCCGTACGAGCAGTACTTC
>once|TRBJ2-7|TRBV5-4|TRBD2
CASSLGTSGRLYEQYF
TGTGCCAGCAGCTTGGGAACTAGCGGGAGACTCTACGAGCAGTACTTC
>.|TRBJ2-1|TRBV9|TRBD1
CASSKLTGGNEQFF
TGTGCCAGCAGCAAGTTAACAGGGGGCAATGAGCAGTTCTTC
>.|TRBJ2-6|TRBV29-1|.
CSVAGLSGANVLTF
TGCAGCGTCGCAGGGCTCTCTGGGGCCAACGTCCTGACTTTC
>.|TRBJ1-5|TRBV2|.
CASRVGLNQPQHF
TGTGCCAGCAGGGTCGGACTGAATCAGCCCCAGCATTTT
>.|TRBJ1-4|TRBV23-1|.
CASGGEKLFF
TGCGCCAGCGGCGGGGAAAAACTGTTTTTT
>.|TRBJ1-2|TRBV28|TRBD1
CASSFSLGTTGSYGYTF
TGTGCCAGCAGTTTTTCTCTTGGAACGACAGGGAGCTATGGCTACACCTTC
>.|TRBJ2-1|TRBV27|.
CASSLFTGSYEQFF
TGTGCCAGCAGTTTATTCACAGGGTCCTATGAGCAGTTCTTC
>.|TRBJ2-2|TRBV10-3|TRBD2
CAISGIAGEGNTGELFF
TGTGCCATCAGTGGGATAGCGGGAGAGGGGAACACCGGGGAGCTGTTTTTT
>.|TRBJ2-1|TRBV27|TRBD1
CASSLAGGRGNEQFF
TGTGCCAGCAGTTTGGCAGGGGGCAGGGGGAATGAGCAGTTCTTC
>.|TRBJ2-6|TRBV4-1|.
CASRQVPIDSGANVLTF
TGCGCCAGCAGACAAGTCCCTATAGACTCTGGGGCCAACGTCCTGACTTTC
>.|TRBJ2-1|TRBV10-2|TRBD2
CAISGTSGLNEQFF
TGCGCCATCTCCGGGACTAGCGGTTTGAATGAGCAGTTCTTC
>.|TRBJ2-7|TRBV2|TRBD1
CASRIGTAEQYF
TGTGCCAGCAGGATCGGGACAGCCGAGCAGTACTTC
>.|TRBJ1-1|TRBV7-9|TRBD1
CASSLDRGLMNTEAFF
TGTGCCAGCAGCTTAGACAGGGGGCTAATGAACACTGAAGCTTTCTTT
>.|TRBJ2-2|TRBV28|.
CASYSGGGPGELFF
TGTGCCAGTTACTCTGGGGGAGGCCCCGGGGAGCTGTTTTTT
>.|TRBJ1-1|TRBV25-1|.
CASSGLENTEAFF
TGTGCCAGCAGTGGCTTAGAGAACACTGAAGCTTTCTTT
>.|TRBJ2-1|TRBV3-1/TRBV3-2|.
CASSQDSGAYNEQFF
TGTGCCAGCAGCCAAGATAGCGGAGCCTACAATGAGCAGTTCTTC
>.|TRBJ2-2|TRBV19|TRBD2
CASKLAGANTGELFF
TGTGCCAGTAAACTAGCGGGAGCTAACACCGGGGAGCTGTTTTTT
>.|TRBJ2-1|TRBV5-4|TRBD2
CASSLGTSKFF
TGTGCCAGCAGCTTAGGGACTAGTAAGTTCTTC
>.|TRBJ2-2|TRBV24-1|.
CATSDPRVGASGELFF
TGTGCCACCAGTGACCCTCGAGTGGGAGCGTCCGGGGAGCTGTTTTTT
>.|TRBJ2-5|TRBV7-9|TRBD1
CASSSQGEVGETQYF
TGTGCCAGCAGCTCACAGGGGGAGGTAGGAGAGACCCAGTACTTC
>.|TRBJ1-3|TRBV6-5|.
CASGRTVDGNTIYF
TGTGCCAGCGGCCGGACAGTCGACGGAAACACCATATATTTT
>once|TRBJ2-7|TRBV6-6|.
CASSYSLAEEQYF
TGTGCCAGCAGTTACTCGTTAGCGGAAGAGCAGTACTTC
>.|TRBJ2-7|TRBV10-3|.
CAISEVVSSYEQYF
TGTGCCATCAGTGAGGTTGTCAGTTCCTACGAGCAGTACTTC
>.|TRBJ1-3|TRBV9|TRBD1
CASSFGTAGNTIYF
TGTGCCAGCAGCTTTGGGACAGCTGGAAACACCATATATTTT
>.|TRBJ1-5|TRBV4-1|.
CASSQPTGKRSNQPQHF
TGCGCCAGCAGCCAACCTACAGGGAAAAGGAGCAATCAGCCCCAGCATTTT
>.|TRBJ1-1|TRBV7-9|.
CASRPGVNSAPGNTEAFF
TGTGCCAGCCGTCCGGGGGTCAACAGCGCCCCGGGGAACACTGAAGCTTTCTTT
>.|TRBJ1-2|TRBV24-1|TRBD1
CATSDSTGDYGYTF
TGTGCCACCAGTGATTCCACAGGGGACTATGGCTACACCTTC
>.|TRBJ2-5|TRBV27|.
CASSSLAGSQYF
TGTGCCAGCAGTTCCCTAGCTGGTTCCCAGTACTTC
>.|TRBJ2-7|TRBV5-3|.
CARSSFETRDRSSYEQYF
TGTGCCAGAAGCTCCTTTGAGACTAGGGACCGGAGCTCCTACGAGCAGTACTTC
>.|TRBJ1-6|TRBV6-1|.
CASSEGTLGSYNSPLHF
TGTGCCAGCAGTGAAGGGACATTAGGCTCCTATAATTCACCCCTCCACTTT
>.|TRBJ2-7|TRBV23-1|TRBD1
CASSLRGQDSYEQYF
TGCGCCAGCAGTTTAAGGGGACAGGACTCCTACGAGCAGTACTTC
>.|TRBJ2-5|TRBV13|.
CASSAFRSWDTPQETQYF
TGTGCCAGCAGCGCTTTCCGGTCTTGGGACACCCCTCAAGAGACCCAGTACTTC
>.|TRBJ2-7|TRBV7-9|TRBD1
CASSAGTGSSYEQYF
TGTGCCAGCAGCGCAGGGACAGGATCCTCCTACGAGCAGTACTTC
>.|TRBJ1-1|TRBV7-9|.
CASSAFGGWDTEAFF
TGTGCCAGCAGCGCCTTTGGGGGCTGGGACACTGAAGCTTTCTTT
>.|TRBJ2-7|TRBV28|.
CASSPHNKFAYEQYF
TGTGCCAGCAGTCCACACAATAAGTTCGCCTACGAGCAGTACTTC
>once|TRBJ2-5|TRBV5-4|TRBD2
CASSLRRSSGSSIQETQYF
TGTGCCAGCAGCTTGCGGCGGTCTAGCGGGAGTTCAATACAAGAGACCCAGTACTTC
>.|TRBJ1-4|TRBV6-5|TRBD1
CASSPSTGGNEKLFF
TGTGCCAGCAGTCCCTCCACAGGGGGCAATGAAAAACTGTTTTTT
>.|TRBJ1-5|TRBV19|.
CASSIPRSPSNQPQHF
TGTGCCAGTAGTATTCCGAGGAGCCCTAGCAATCAGCCCCAGCATTTT
>.|TRBJ1-5|TRBV19|.
CASSVRQSGQHF
TGTGCCAGTAGTGTCCGACAGTCGGGCCAGCATTTT
>once|TRBJ1-2|TRBV2|TRBD1
CASSEAGQGWGYTF
TGTGCCAGCAGTGAAGCAGGACAGGGGTGGGGCTACACCTTC
>.|TRBJ2-1|TRBV12-3/TRBV12-4|.
CASGLNREYSQFF
TGTGCCAGCGGATTGAATCGGGAGTATTCGCAGTTCTTC
>.|TRBJ2-1|TRBV30|.
CAWSMGPPYNEQFF
TGTGCCTGGAGCATGGGCCCTCCCTACAATGAGCAGTTCTTC
>.|TRBJ2-5|TRBV25-1|TRBD1
CASSELGQGTQETQYF
TGTGCCAGCAGTGAATTGGGACAGGGGACCCAAGAGACCCAGTACTTC
>.|TRBJ1-1|TRBV6-5|.
CASRGRDLTEAFF
TGTGCCAGCAGGGGACGGGACTTAACTGAAGCTTTCTTT
>.|TRBJ2-2|TRBV5-1|.
CASFRGLDTGELFF
TGCGCCAGCTTCAGGGGCTTGGACACCGGGGAGCTGTTTTTT
>.|TRBJ2-1|TRBV28|.
CATSAGDKSYNEQFF
TGTGCCACCTCGGCCGGCGACAAATCCTACAATGAGCAGTTCTTC
>.|TRBJ1-4|TRBV2|TRBD1
CASSAGTGNEKLFF
TGTGCCAGCAGTGCAGGGACAGGGAATGAAAAACTGTTTTTT
>.|TRBJ2-1|TRBV28|.
CASSWTDHNNEQFF
TGTGCCAGCAGTTGGACTGACCACAACAATGAGCAGTTCTTC